The sample holds one count of the clone carrying this TCR beta chain. This specimen comes from a study of blood T cell repertoires in COVID-19. As for the study in general: COVID-19 samples collected from the United States, Italy and Spain covered acute and convalescent phases. The analysed material was cDNA or gDNA that came from T cells, B-cell-depleted T cells, or PBMCs.

Source study methods: Nucleated cell counts were estimated from reference gene primer amplification. The table came from immunoSEQ multiplex PCR; TCRdb's copy has only in-frame clones and leaves some out. The V and J calls and clone size are taken from that table; D and trimming were inferred from the DNA. The sample has 70,000 or so clones, about 90% seen once. This TCR was recovered from a man between 45 and 60 years old with active COVID-19. Source material: peripheral blood.

The CDR3 region has the DNA TGCGCCAGCAGCCAAGGGGGACTAGCGGGAGCGGAGCAGTTCTTC. Residues: CASSQGGLAGAEQFF. The gene calls are TRBV4-1 and TRBJ2-1; TRBD2 matches 14 bases. Germline V CDR1 and CDR2: MGHRA, YSYEKL. The J segment lost 10 bases and the V segment lost 1 base, leaving 3 bases of the junction unmatched. CDR3 length equals 15 residues.